Below, 20 T cell receptor beta chains from the same sample are listed, as sequenced in a study of blood T cell repertoires in COVID-19. TCRdb's copy holds only in-frame clones and misses some; the assay was immunoSEQ multiplex PCR. The sample holds about 39,000 clones, approximately 94% seen once. Sequences were obtained from peripheral blood. The receptors were sampled from a human donor with active COVID-19. The donor label of this sample is uncertain.

A single count supports this clone. This sequence joins TRBV27 and TRBJ1-1, with a weak D call TRBD1 (5 bases). Looked up from germline, CDR1 is MNHEY and CDR2 is SMNVEV (reference sequence). The V gene lost 6 bases and the J gene lost 0 bases, with 11 bases spanning the gap. This CDR3 is 14 amino acids long. The CDR3 region has the DNA TGTGCCAGCAGACCACAGGTCATGAACACTGAAGCTTTCTTT. It translates to CASRPQVMNTEAFF.

The gene calls are TRBV6-4 and TRBJ2-3; TRBD2 might be the D (6 bases). This CDR3 spans 13 amino acids. The germline CDR1 and CDR2 sequences are MRHNA and SNTAGT. Between the trimmed V and J ends, which lost 4 bases and 4 bases, there was a span of 9 bases. CDR3 sequence reads: CASSGGTPDTQYF. The CDR3 nucleotides read TGTGCCAGCAGTGGCGGGACTCCAGATACGCAGTATTTT.

In its sample, this clone was seen a few times. The chain carries TRBV25-1 and TRBJ2-2; D remains ambiguous. Trimming stripped 7 bases from V and 3 bases from J, with 6 bases between. Germline loops: CDR1 MGHDK, CDR2 SYGVNS. This CDR3 comprises 12 residues. The chain's CDR3 is CASNYYTGELFF. The CDR3 DNA reads as TGTGCCAGCAATTATTACACCGGGGAGCTGTTTTTT.

The V and J genes are TRBV3-1 (or the pseudogene TRBV3-2) and TRBJ2-1, with TRBD2 as a possible D gene (7 bases). CDR1 LGHDT and CDR2 YNNKEL come from the germline V gene (reference sequence). The CDR3 totals 16 residues. Between the trimmed V and J ends, which lost 3 bases and 0 bases, there was a span of 12 bases. The CDR3 region has the DNA TGTGCCAGCAGCCAGGGGGGGGGCTTCTCCTACAATGAGCAGTTCTTC. Residues: CASSQGGGFSYNEQFF.

By share of the sample, this clone is medium-sized. The V call is TRBV4-1, the J call TRBJ1-1, with 7 bases fitting TRBD1. The CDR3 spans 14 residues. V gave up 1 base and J gave up 8 bases; unmatched junction bases: 7. CDR1 and CDR2 (germline): MGHRA, YSYEKL. CDR3 region: CASSQVYRGEEAFF. The CDR3 coding sequence is TGCGCCAGCAGCCAAGTATACAGGGGCGAGGAAGCTTTCTTT.

The DNA of the CDR3 is TGTGCCAGCAGCTCACCGACAGGGGCTCACGGGGAGCTGTTTTTT. This encodes CASSSPTGAHGELFF. The chain uses TRBV7-2 and TRBJ2-2, with 8 bases lining up with TRBD1. Germline CDR1 SGHTA, CDR2 FQGNSA. The CDR3 has 15 amino acids. J was trimmed by 7 bases and V by 4 bases; bases with no gene match: 8.

The genes are TRBV3-1 (or the pseudogene TRBV3-2) and TRBJ1-5, with 8 positions matching TRBD1. The junction had 10 bases not matched to a gene; V was cut back by 4 bases and J by 5 bases. The CDR3 has 16 residues. Per the germline V gene, CDR1 is LGHDT and CDR2 is YNNKEL (reference sequence). CDR3 protein: CASSPLTGEFDQPQHF. The CDR3 DNA is TGTGCCAGCAGCCCGTTGACAGGGGAGTTTGATCAGCCCCAGCATTTT.

V gene TRBV7-2 combines with J gene TRBJ2-1, with 8 bases matching TRBD2. CDR1 and CDR2 (germline): SGHTA, FQGNSA. Germline trimming cut 3 bases from V and 9 bases from J; bases unmatched to any gene: 7. CDR3 length: 14 residues. CDR3 DNA: TGTGCCAGCAGCTTCGGGAGGGCCAGTCTTGAGCAGTTCTTC. Translated: CASSFGRASLEQFF.

CDR3 DNA sequence: TGTGCCAGCTCACCAGGGACTAGCGGGGGAGAGACCCAGTACTTC. It yields the protein CASSPGTSGGETQYF. The gene calls are TRBV18 and TRBJ2-5; 14 bases are shared with TRBD2. CDR3 length equals 15 residues. Germline lookup yields CDR1 KGHSH and CDR2 LQKENI. Trimming at V came to 2 bases and at J to 4 bases, leaving 0 bases not matched to a gene.

The chain carries TRBV19 and TRBJ1-3, with 9 bases that match TRBD1. In germline, CDR1 is LNHDA, CDR2 SQIVND (reference sequence). V dropped 11 bases and J dropped 10; count of bases not matched to a gene: 6. CDR3 length: 11 residues. This CDR3 reads CAVGQGNTIYF. CDR3 bases: TGTGCCGTGGGACAGGGCAATACCATATATTTT.

The rearrangement links TRBV9 to TRBJ2-3, with 10 positions matching TRBD2. Trimming at V came to 0 bases and at J to 1 base, leaving 8 bases not matched to a gene. CDR1 SGDLS and CDR2 YYNGEE come from the germline V gene. The CDR3 loop spans 18 amino acids. The CDR3 bases are TGTGCCAGCAGCGTAGGTCCTAGCGGGAGAGGGGGCACAGATACGCAGTATTTT. Protein product: CASSVGPSGRGGTDTQYF.

The gene calls are TRBV18 and TRBJ1-6; the D is unclear. Germline V gene lookup returns CDR1 KGHSH and CDR2 LQKENI. The CDR3 sequence is 13 residues long. V lost 3 bases to trimming and J lost 6 bases, with 6 bases between them. DNA for the CDR3: TGTGCCAGCTCACCTGGCAGTAATTCACCCCTCCACTTT. Translating it yields CASSPGSNSPLHF.

V gene TRBV29-1 combines with J gene TRBJ2-7; 7 bases align to TRBD2. CDR3 length: 16 amino acids. In germline, CDR1 is SQVTM, CDR2 ANQGSEA. V was clipped by 6 bases and J by 2 bases; unmatched bases: 16. CDR3 protein: CSVSGSVRLAAYEQYF. Written as DNA, the CDR3 is TGCAGCGTGAGTGGTTCGGTGAGACTAGCTGCCTACGAGCAGTACTTC.

The gene calls are TRBV18 and TRBJ2-1, with D unresolved. Trimming removed 0 bases at V and 7 bases at J, with 13 bases between. The CDR3 runs to 15 residues. Germline loops: CDR1 KGHSH, CDR2 LQKENI. The CDR3 bases are TGTGCCAGCTCACCACCACAGCCCGAATGGAATGAGCAGTTCTTC. Translating gives CASSPPQPEWNEQFF.

The chain employs TRBV5-1 and TRBJ1-1, with TRBD1 matching over 11 bases. The CDR3 covers 18 residues. V lost 4 bases, J lost 0 bases, and 11 bases stayed unmatched. In germline, CDR1 is SGHRS, CDR2 YFSETQ. This CDR3 reads CASSLRTGGLVLNTEAFF. The DNA for the CDR3 is TGCGCCAGCAGCCTGAGGACAGGGGGCTTAGTTTTGAACACTGAAGCTTTCTTT. Using reference TRBV5-1 and TRBJ1-1 for the parts outside the CDR3, the full variable domain is KAGVTQTPRYLIKTRGQQVTLSCSPISGHRSVSWYQQTPGQGLQFLFEYFSETQRNKGNFPGRFSGRQFSNSRSEMNVSTLELGDSALYLCASSLRTGGLVLNTEAFFGQGTRLTVV.

This chain connects TRBV6-5 to TRBJ2-1, with D perhaps TRBD2 (5 bases). Germline V gene lookup returns CDR1 MNHEY and CDR2 SVGAGI. The CDR3 has 14 residues. Trimming removed 5 bases from V and 4 bases from J, with 12 bases in between. The CDR3, as DNA: TGTGCCAGCAGTCTCCGGGAAAGTTACAATGAGCAGTTCTTC. Its translation: CASSLRESYNEQFF.

The chain links TRBV10-3 to TRBJ2-3; the D gene is possibly TRBD2 (5 bases). The CDR3 totals 17 residues. Germline CDR1 is ENHRY and CDR2 is SYGVKD. Deletions cut 2 bases from V and 0 bases from J, with 15 bases between. The CDR3: CAISERETGTSTDTQYF. The DNA of the CDR3 is TGTGCCATCAGTGAGAGGGAGACGGGAACTAGCACAGATACGCAGTATTTT.

This clone was seen once. The rearrangement links TRBV3-1 (or the pseudogene TRBV3-2) to TRBJ2-7; D remains ambiguous. The germline gives CDR1 LGHDT, CDR2 YNNKEL (reference sequence). The CDR3 is 13 residues long. V was pared by 0 bases and J by 6 bases, with 9 bases between. The CDR3 DNA reads TGTGCCAGCAGCCAAGAACGACTGGGCGAGCAGTACTTC. Encoded protein: CASSQERLGEQYF.

CDR3 bases: TGTGCCAGTATGGTTCAGGGAAGAGGGGGACAATATAGCAATCAGCCCCAGCATTTT. It yields the protein CASMVQGRGGQYSNQPQHF. The chain combines TRBV19 with TRBJ1-5; D is perhaps TRBD1 (6 bases). Germline assignment: CDR1 LNHDA and CDR2 SQIVND (reference sequence). Trimming shortened V by 7 bases and J by 0 bases, and 25 bases separated the two germline ends. This CDR3 comprises 19 residues.

V is TRBV6-2 or TRBV6-3 and J is TRBJ1-2; D perhaps matches TRBD1 (5 bases). CDR1 and CDR2 (germline): MNHEY, SVGEGT. Deletions cut 2 bases from V and 8 bases from J, with 15 bases between. The CDR3 is made up of 14 amino acids. This CDR3 is CASSYPPKEGGYTF. For the CDR3, the DNA is TGTGCCAGCAGTTACCCCCCCAAGGAGGGGGGCTACACCTTC.